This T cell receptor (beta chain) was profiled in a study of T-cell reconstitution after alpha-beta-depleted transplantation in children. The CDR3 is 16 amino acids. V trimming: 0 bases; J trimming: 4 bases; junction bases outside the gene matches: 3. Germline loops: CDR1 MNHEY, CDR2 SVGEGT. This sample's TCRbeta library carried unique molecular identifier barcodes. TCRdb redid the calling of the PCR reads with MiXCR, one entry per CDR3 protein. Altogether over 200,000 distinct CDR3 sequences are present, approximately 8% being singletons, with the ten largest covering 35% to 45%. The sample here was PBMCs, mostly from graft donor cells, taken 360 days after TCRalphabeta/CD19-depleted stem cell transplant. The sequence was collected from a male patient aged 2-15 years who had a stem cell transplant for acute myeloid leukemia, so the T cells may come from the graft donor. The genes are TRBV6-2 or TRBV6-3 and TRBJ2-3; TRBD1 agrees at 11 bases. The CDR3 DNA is TGTGCCAGCAGTTACTCCGGGACAGGGGGAGCAGATACGCAGTATTTT. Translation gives CASSYSGTGGADTQYF.